The next 9 T cell receptor beta chains were all read from a single sample in a study of blood T cell repertoires in COVID-19. Sequenced by immunoSEQ multiplex PCR; TCRdb stores in-frame clones only, minus some. The table lists under 300,000 clones, approximately 90% of them singletons. The specimen sequenced was PBMCs or T cells enriched from blood (not recorded which). All receptors come from a woman in her sixties in a cohort exposed to, infected with or recovered from COVID-19 (not recorded which).

V gene TRBV2 combines with J gene TRBJ2-7; 14 positions agree with TRBD2. CDR3 size: 17 residues. V shed 3 bases and J 7 bases; nucleotides not matched to a gene: 11. Germline V gives CDR1 SNHLY, CDR2 FYNNEI. The CDR3 DNA reads TGTGCCAGCAGTGACCCACCGGGACTAGCGGGAGCGGATGAGCAGTACTTC. Amino acids: CASSDPPGLAGADEQYF.

This chain joins TRBV18 and TRBJ1-1, with 8 bases identical to TRBD1. This CDR3 is 13 amino acids long. Per germline, CDR1 KGHSH and CDR2 LQKENI. Germline trimming cut 6 bases from V and 7 bases from J; bases unmatched to any gene: 7. CDR3 bases: TGTGCCAGCTCCCTCGGACAGGGTCGTGAAGCTTTCTTT. This gives the protein CASSLGQGREAFF.

This clone has a handful of counts. J is TRBJ2-1 and V is TRBV7-3; 8 positions match TRBD2. J gave up 8 bases and V 1 base, and 10 bases lay outside the gene matches. Germline V gene sequence: CDR1 SGHTA, CDR2 FQGTGA. The CDR3 runs 16 residues. The CDR3 sequence is CASSLRGRTSPDEQFF. DNA for the CDR3: TGTGCCAGCAGCTTAAGAGGTAGGACTAGCCCTGATGAGCAGTTCTTC.

This clone is a singleton in its sample. The chain is built from TRBV28 and TRBJ2-5; TRBD1 matches 9 bases. CDR3 size: 15 residues. In germline, CDR1 is MDHEN, CDR2 SYDVKM. Trimming took 7 bases from V and 10 from J; bases not matched to a gene: 16. The CDR3 DNA reads as TGTGCCAGCACCATTCCAAACAGGGGGCGAGGACACCAGTACTTC. It specifies CASTIPNRGRGHQYF.

This sequence joins TRBV5-1 and TRBJ2-7, with D possibly being TRBD1 (8 bases). Trimming left V 4 bases short and J 4 bases short, with 21 bases between. There are 16 residues in the CDR3. Germline V CDR1 and CDR2: SGHRS, YFSETQ. The CDR3 DNA follows: TGCGCCAGCAGCCGGTGGACACTACAGGGGGGGTACGAGCAGTACTTC. It specifies CASSRWTLQGGYEQYF.

This chain links TRBV19 with TRBJ2-2, with 7 bases matching TRBD1. The CDR3 totals 15 residues. Germline values: CDR1 LNHDA, CDR2 SQIVND (reference sequence). With V trimmed by 7 bases and J by 7 bases, 12 bases remained unmatched. Written as DNA, the CDR3 is TGTGCCAGTATTAAAGAGGCAGGGACAGACGGGGAGCTGTTTTTT. Its translation is CASIKEAGTDGELFF.

This chain links TRBV28 with TRBJ1-5, with D possibly matching TRBD1 (5 bases). CDR1 MDHEN and CDR2 SYDVKM come from the germline V gene. Trimming stripped 6 bases from V and 7 bases from J, with 10 bases between. This CDR3 spans 12 amino acids. The DNA of the CDR3 is TGTGCCAGCAGCCCGGGGGGGCAGCCCCAGCATTTT. This encodes CASSPGGQPQHF.

The rearrangement joins TRBV7-2 to TRBJ2-4; 13 bases align to TRBD2. V lost 5 bases to trimming and J lost 4 bases; unmatched junction nucleotides: 5. This CDR3 is 16 amino acids long. In germline, CDR1 is SGHTA, CDR2 FQGNSA. This CDR3 is CASSPGTSGTKNIQYF. CDR3 in DNA: TGTGCCAGCAGCCCCGGGACTAGCGGGACAAAAAACATTCAGTACTTC.

This clone occurred a few times. V is TRBV18 and J is TRBJ1-1; 7 bases are shared with TRBD1. J gave up 5 bases and V 0 bases, and 6 bases lay outside the gene matches. This CDR3 region has 15 residues. Germline values: CDR1 KGHSH, CDR2 LQKENI. The CDR3 DNA reads as TGTGCCAGCTCACCACCGGTGACAGGGAGGACTGAAGCTTTCTTT. As protein: CASSPPVTGRTEAFF.